The 27 T cell receptor beta chains below all came from one sample that was sequenced in a study of tumor-infiltrating lymphocytes in primary liver carcinoma. Both RNA and DNA were isolated together from approximately 20-30 mg of bulk tissue that had not been sorted. A primer matching the constant region was used to make TCR beta cDNA from approximately 500 ng of total RNA. Three nested multiplex PCR rounds, a slightly modified ARM-PCR, produced the libraries for TCR beta. Investigators reported that the first two PCR rounds, at 10 to 11 cycles each, used TRBV1-TRBV30 forward primers with a C-beta reverse primer. TCRdb analysed the multiplex PCR reads with MiXCR anew, one entry per CDR3 protein. This table has about 210,000 distinct CDR3 sequences, 85% appearing once. Material for sequencing was tumor tissue from primary liver carcinoma. The receptors were gathered from a man between 35 and 55 years old with primary liver carcinoma and hepatitis B virus infection.

As regards this clonotype: One end of the junction is discordant with germline, which a read error may explain. The gene calls are TRBV6-1 and TRBJ2-3, with TRBD2 matching over 7 bases. This CDR3 spans 14 amino acids. Germline lookup yields CDR1 MNHNS and CDR2 SASEGT. Here the CDR3 reads CASIEGGSSDTQYF. The CDR3, as DNA: TGTGCCAGCATTGAAGGCGGGAGTTCAGATACGCAGTATTTT.

As regards this clonotype: A junction end diverges from the germline sequence, so it may reflect a read error. This chain connects TRBV6-5 to TRBJ2-1, with D unresolved. The CDR3 length is 13 residues. Per germline, CDR1 MNHEY and CDR2 SVGAGI. The CDR3 spells CATRGSSYSEHFF. The CDR3 DNA is TGTGCCACCCGTGGAAGCTCCTACAGTGAGCACTTCTTC.

The chain recombines TRBV10-2 with TRBJ2-7; D call uncertain. CDR1 WSHSY and CDR2 SAAADI come from the germline V gene. V was pared by 5 bases and J by 3 bases, with 5 bases between. The CDR3 is 11 residues long. Written as DNA, the CDR3 is TGCGCCAGCAGTTCTGACTACGAGCAGTACTTC. Translated, it gives CASSSDYEQYF.

This clonotype was observed a single time. Relative to the germline gene, one junction end is altered; a read error may explain this. This sequence joins TRBV5-1 and TRBJ1-1; the D gene is possibly TRBD1 (6 bases). Germline V gene data show CDR1 as SGHRS and CDR2 as YFSETQ. This CDR3 is built from 15 residues. As DNA, the CDR3 is TGCGCCAGCAGCTCCAGGGGACGTCGGAACACTGAGGCTTTCTTT. Encoded protein: CASSSRGRRNTEAFF.

About this clonotype itself: At one end the junction does not follow the germline gene, possibly because of a read error. This chain uses TRBV6-5 with TRBJ1-6, with D possibly TRBD1 on 5 matching bases. Germline CDR1 is MNHEY and CDR2 is SVGAGI. The CDR3 runs to 15 residues. CDR3 loop: CASSYSWDHYSSLHF. The DNA of the CDR3 is TGTGCCAGTAGTTACTCGTGGGACCACTATTCATCCCTCCACTTT.

In the case of this clonotype: One end of the junction is discordant with germline, which a read error may explain. This sequence joins TRBV29-1 and TRBJ2-2; D is possibly TRBD2 (5 bases). Germline CDR1 SQVTM, CDR2 ANQGSEA. The CDR3 covers 14 residues. The CDR3 protein is CSVDAWTNTGELFF. The DNA for the CDR3 is TGCAGCGTTGACGCATGGACGAACACCGGGGAACTGTTTTTT.

Comments on this clonotype: A junction boundary mismatches the germline segment, possibly from a read error. J is TRBJ2-1 and V is TRBV29-1, with 10 bases identical to TRBD2. CDR3 length: 13 residues. CDR1 and CDR2 (germline): SQVTM, ANQGSEA. CDR3 coding DNA: TGCATCGGGGAGACTAGCGGGTTCAATGAGCAGCTCTTC. As protein: CIGETSGFNEQLF.

The chain is built from TRBV10-3 and TRBJ1-4, with TRBD1 as a possible D gene (6 bases). Germline V lookup: CDR1 ENHRY, CDR2 SYGVKD. The CDR3 runs to 15 residues. V was shortened by 7 bases and J by 16 bases, with 28 bases between the two germline ends. CDR3 sequence reads: CAIKPGRGAGEKPFF. The CDR3 DNA reads as TGTGCCATCAAACCGGGACGGGGGGCCGGTGAAAAGCCGTTTTTT.

Regarding this clonotype: A single base separates this from a much larger clone, so it may be a read error. The gene calls are TRBV6-7 and TRBJ2-1; TRBD2 aligns across 9 bases. TRBV6-7 is labeled an ORF, and its function is uncertain. Losses at the gene ends were 9 bases for V and 7 bases for J; bases not matched to a gene: 13. The CDR3 covers 15 residues. The CDR3 DNA is TGTGCCAGACAGCGGGAGGCCCCTTGGAGGAATGAGCAGTTCTTC. Translated: CARQREAPWRNEQFF.

Turning to this clonotype: A read error may account for a junction end that differs from germline. This sequence joins TRBV12-3 or TRBV12-4 and TRBJ1-1; D is uncertain. The CDR3 covers 12 residues. This CDR3 is CASRYVTAEACF. DNA for the CDR3: TGTGCTAGCAGGTATGTGACGGCTGAAGCTTGCTTT.

This clonotype has a single count. The junction and the germline gene differ at one end; a read error may be behind it. The rearrangement uses TRBV29-1 and TRBJ2-2, with D possibly TRBD2 on 5 matching bases. Germline loops: CDR1 SQVTM, CDR2 ANQGSEA. This CDR3 is built from 15 residues. This CDR3 is CSVGTRAANTEELFF. The DNA for the CDR3 is TGCAGCGTTGGGACTCGCGCGGCTAACACCGAGGAGCTGTTTTTT.

The table lists this clonotype with a few counts. The V call is TRBV24-1, the J call TRBJ2-2, with D hard to call. The CDR3 contains 15 residues. Per the germline V gene, CDR1 is KGHDR and CDR2 is SFDVKD. V gave up 6 bases and J gave up 1 base, with 11 bases separating them. For the CDR3, the DNA is TGTGCCACCAGTCCTATAAGGATGAACACCGGGGAGCTGTTTTTT. Amino acid sequence: CATSPIRMNTGELFF.

With respect to this clonotype: At one end the junction does not follow the germline gene, possibly because of a read error. The chain uses TRBV4-1 and TRBJ2-1; D remains unclear. The CDR3 has 10 amino acids. Germline CDR1 MGHRA, CDR2 YSYEKL. The CDR3: CASSARQQFF. CDR3 nucleotide sequence: TGTGCCAGCAGCGCGAGACAACAGTTCTTC.

In this sample, this clonotype turned up a few times. The genes are TRBV19 and TRBJ1-1; D remains ambiguous. Germline V gene data show CDR1 as LNHDA and CDR2 as SQIVND (reference sequence). This CDR3 spans 15 amino acids. The V end was cut by 7 bases, the J end by 4 bases, with 19 bases between. This CDR3 is CASKREGSTGTEAFF. The CDR3 nucleotides are TGTGCCAGTAAAAGGGAGGGCTCTACGGGCACTGAAGCTTTCTTT.

On this clonotype: No conserved phenylalanine or tryptophan ends this CDR3, so it is likely a read error. V usage is TRBV7-9 and J usage is TRBJ2-2; D gene ambiguous. The CDR3 sequence is 16 residues long. CDR1 is SEHNR and CDR2 is FQNEAQ in the germline V gene (reference sequence). The CDR3 region has the DNA TGTACCAGCAGCTTAGTTCTTCAGCGTTGGACCGGGGAGCTGTTTTCT. Residues: CTSSLVLQRWTGELFS.

Worth noting for this clonotype: An end of the junction differs from the germline gene, which may be a read error. In DNA, the CDR3 is TGCAGCATTGGGCTTCAAGGGACCCAGTACTTC. Protein product: CSIGLQGTQYF. The J gene is TRBJ2-5, the V gene TRBV29-1; D is unclear. Germline V lookup: CDR1 SQVTM, CDR2 ANQGSEA. The CDR3 spans 11 residues. Full variable domain (missing parts from reference TRBV29-1 and TRBJ2-5): SAVISQKPSRDICQRGTSLTIQCQVDSQVTMMFWYRQQPGQSLTLIATANQGSEATYESGFVIDKFPISRPNLTFSTLTVSNMSPEDSSIYLCSIGLQGTQYFGPGTRLLVL.

About this clonotype: A junction end diverges from the germline sequence, so it may reflect a read error. The V call is TRBV29-1, the J call TRBJ2-1; 9 bases map to TRBD2. The CDR3 extends over 16 amino acids. Germline-derived CDR1 and CDR2 are SQVTM and ANQGSEA. The CDR3 spells CSVEGLAGRSFNEQFF. The CDR3 DNA reads as TGCAGTGTTGAGGGGCTAGCGGGAAGAAGTTTCAATGAGCAGTTCTTC.

As regards this clonotype: A junction end diverges from the germline sequence, so it may reflect a read error. The CDR3 coding sequence is TGTGCCAGCAATGAAATAGAAAACACTGAAGCTTTCTTT. It is translated as CASNEIENTEAFF. The chain combines TRBV10-2 with TRBJ1-1, with unresolved D. The germline CDR1 and CDR2 sequences are WSHSY and SAAADI. The CDR3 has 13 residues.

Concerning this clonotype itself: A junction boundary mismatches the germline segment, possibly from a read error. The V and J genes are TRBV11-3 and TRBJ1-5; unclear D gene. This CDR3 has 15 residues. Germline V gene sequence: CDR1 SGHNT, CDR2 YENEEA. CDR3 sequence reads: CAGSLHLGVAQPQHF. For the CDR3, the DNA is TGTGCCGGCAGCTTACATTTGGGAGTGGCTCAGCCCCAGCATTTT.

Of note for this clonotype: Because the CDR3 is missing its conserved closing phenylalanine or tryptophan, this is likely a read error. The V call is TRBV29-1, the J call TRBJ2-5; no clear D gene. CDR3 length: 12 residues. The germline V gene has CDR1 SQVTM and CDR2 ANQGSEA. The V gene lost 7 bases and the J gene lost 4 bases, with 13 bases spanning the gap. The CDR3 reads CSGTDSGETQYI. In DNA, the CDR3 is TGCAGCGGTACGGATAGTGGAGAGACCCAGTACATC.

As regards this clonotype: One end of the junction varies from germline; a read error may be responsible. V usage is TRBV6-1 and J usage is TRBJ2-3; a possible D gene is TRBD2 (6 bases). From germline, CDR1 is MNHNS and CDR2 SASEGT. The CDR3 sequence is 16 residues long. The chain's CDR3 is CASSEIGGHYTDTLYF. The CDR3 region has the DNA TGTGCCAGCAGTGAAATAGGAGGGCACTACACAGATACGCTGTATTTT.

This chain joins TRBV5-6 and TRBJ2-1; D call uncertain. CDR3 size: 17 residues. Germline V gene lookup returns CDR1 SGHDT and CDR2 YYEEEE. V lost 0 bases, J lost 4 bases, and 17 bases lay in between. CDR3 loop: CASSLGMGSSRYNEQFF. The CDR3, as DNA: TGTGCCAGCAGCTTGGGAATGGGCTCATCACGATACAATGAGCAGTTCTTC.

About this clonotype itself: This is likely a read error, given that the CDR3 carries no conserved phenylalanine or tryptophan at its end. V usage is TRBV6-1 and J usage is TRBJ2-5; D gene unclear. From germline, CDR1 is MNHNS and CDR2 SASEGT. The V and J ends lost 5 bases and 5 bases respectively, with 15 bases between them. The CDR3 spans 14 residues. CDR3 sequence: CASSCGDGGETQYY. The CDR3 bases are TGTGCCAGCAGTTGTGGAGACGGTGGGGAGACCCAGTACTAC.

Of note for this clonotype: The junction and the germline gene differ at one end; a read error may be behind it. The V gene is TRBV12-3 or TRBV12-4, the J gene TRBJ2-1; 8 positions match TRBD2. This CDR3 contains 16 residues. The CDR3 loop reads CASSDPGLVSFNELFF. CDR3 coding DNA: TGTGCCAGCAGTGATCCGGGACTAGTATCCTTCAATGAGCTGTTCTTC.

With respect to this clonotype: An end of the junction differs from the germline gene, which may be a read error. The chain couples TRBV6-1 to TRBJ2-3; possibly TRBD2 for D (5 bases). The germline CDR1 and CDR2 sequences are MNHNS and SASEGT. The CDR3 consists of 14 residues. The CDR3 sequence is CASSLLLGADTQYF. The CDR3 bases are TGTGCTAGCAGTTTACTCCTCGGGGCAGATACGCAGTATTTT.

Concerning this clonotype: Because it lacks the conserved phenylalanine or tryptophan at the end, this CDR3 is likely a read error. V usage is TRBV12-3 or TRBV12-4 and J usage is TRBJ1-5; D not resolved. The CDR3 runs to 15 residues. V was cut by 9 bases and J by 3 bases, with 18 bases left in between. CDR3 region: CARREGPGNNQPQHL. The CDR3 DNA sequence: TGTGCCAGAAGAGAAGGGCCCGGGAACAATCAGCCCCAGCATTTA.

This clonotype was seen many times. The rearrangement links TRBV29-1 to TRBJ2-2, with 7 bases fitting TRBD2. Germline V gene data show CDR1 as SQVTM and CDR2 as ANQGSEA. V lost 3 bases and J lost 0; bases outside the gene matches: 1. The CDR3 covers 14 residues. CDR3 sequence: CSVEGGANTGELFF. The CDR3 DNA reads TGCAGCGTTGAGGGGGGGGCGAACACCGGGGAGCTGTTTTTT.